The 14 T cell receptor beta chains below all came from one sample that was sequenced in a study of T-cell reconstitution after alpha-beta-depleted transplantation in children. During its preparation, the TCRbeta library received unique molecular identifiers. TCRdb passed the PCR reads through MiXCR, listing each CDR3 protein once. The table records about 610,000 distinct CDR3 sequences, roughly a tenth of them present only once. The sequencing used PBMCs from the stem cell graft donor, collected from the stem cell graft. These receptors all stem from a human donor who donated a stem cell graft to a child with acute myeloid leukemia.

V gene TRBV20-1 combines with J gene TRBJ1-1; TRBD1 might be the D (5 bases). The CDR3 totals 10 residues. The V end lost 6 bases, the J end lost 7 bases, and 9 bases lay between the germline ends. CDR1 is DFQATT and CDR2 is SNEGSKA in the germline V gene (reference sequence). For the CDR3, the DNA is TGCAGTGCCATGACAGATGAAGCTTTCTTT. Amino acid sequence: CSAMTDEAFF.

This clonotype was detected only a few times. The chain has TRBV11-2 and TRBJ2-7, with TRBD1 matching over 8 bases. J was trimmed by 6 bases and V by 1 base; bases with no gene match: 11. Germline values: CDR1 SGHAT, CDR2 FQNNGV. This CDR3 contains 16 residues. CDR3 amino acids: CASSLGSGTGLGEQYF. Written as DNA, the CDR3 is TGTGCCAGCAGCTTAGGGTCCGGGACAGGATTAGGCGAGCAGTACTTC.

This chain links TRBV21-1 with TRBJ2-7; the D call of TRBD2 is as the table states it, not checked on the DNA. TRBV21-1 is reported as a pseudogene. The CDR3 is made up of 16 amino acids. The CDR3 spells CASSKDRTSGGYEQYF. DNA of the CDR3: TGTGCCAGCAGCAAAGATCGGACTAGCGGGGGCTACGAGCAGTACTTC.

The table lists this clonotype with a few counts. The chain combines TRBV5-1 with TRBJ1-6, with 9 bases lining up with TRBD1. V dropped 4 bases and J dropped 3; count of bases not matched to a gene: 5. The V gene's germline CDR1 is SGHRS and CDR2 YFSETQ. The CDR3 totals 16 residues. The CDR3 reads CASSPGTGIYNSPLHF. The CDR3, as DNA: TGCGCCAGCAGCCCCGGGACAGGGATCTATAATTCACCCCTCCACTTT.

This clonotype was seen at least ten times. CDR3 coding DNA: TGTGCCAGCAGAAACGGGGGTAGGACTTCTGGGGCCAACGTCCTGACTTTC. It specifies CASRNGGRTSGANVLTF. The chain uses TRBV27 and TRBJ2-6; D might be TRBD2 (6 bases). Germline V CDR1 and CDR2: MNHEY, SMNVEV (reference sequence). The CDR3 covers 17 residues. The V gene lost 6 bases and the J gene lost 1 base, with 16 bases spanning the gap.

This clonotype was seen more than once but under ten times. The chain is built from TRBV2 and TRBJ2-7; possible D gene TRBD1, 6 bases. Per germline, CDR1 SNHLY and CDR2 FYNNEI. V was trimmed by 7 bases and J by 2 bases, leaving 12 bases between them. This CDR3 is 13 amino acids long. Here the CDR3 reads CASNPGHTYEQYF. Here the CDR3 DNA reads TGTGCCAGCAATCCGGGACACACCTACGAGCAGTACTTC.

This clonotype was observed at least ten times. The J gene is TRBJ1-4, the V gene TRBV12-3 or TRBV12-4; a possible D gene is TRBD1 (6 bases). There are 14 residues in the CDR3. V gave up 4 bases and J gave up 5 bases, with 11 bases separating them. The CDR3 DNA follows: TGTGCCAGCAGTTACAGGGTTCGAAATGAAAAACTGTTTTTT. Its translation: CASSYRVRNEKLFF.

The chain uses TRBV20-1 and TRBJ2-1, with 9 bases lining up with TRBD2. The V gene end was trimmed by 5 bases and the J gene end by 10 bases; junction bases not matched to a gene: 6. Germline V gene data show CDR1 as DFQATT and CDR2 as SNEGSKA (reference sequence). The CDR3 is 12 amino acids. CDR3: CSAASGTSEQFF. The CDR3 DNA reads as TGCAGTGCTGCCTCCGGGACTAGCGAGCAGTTCTTC.

This clonotype came up many times. The V call is TRBV7-3, the J call TRBJ1-2; 9 bases are a match to TRBD1. The CDR3 contains 15 residues. From germline, CDR1 is SGHTA and CDR2 FQGTGA. V lost 3 bases and J lost 5; bases outside the gene matches: 7. CDR3 amino acids: CASSFTGGAGYGYTF. The DNA for the CDR3 is TGTGCCAGCAGCTTCACAGGGGGCGCCGGATATGGCTACACCTTC.

The chain carries TRBV20-1 and TRBJ2-5, with 14 nucleotides matching TRBD2. Germline CDR1 is DFQATT and CDR2 is SNEGSKA (reference sequence). J gave up 1 base and V 3 bases, and 7 bases lay outside the gene matches. This CDR3 comprises 17 residues. This chain's CDR3 is CSARGLAGVGGQETQYF. DNA for the CDR3: TGCAGTGCTAGGGGACTAGCGGGAGTTGGGGGCCAAGAGACCCAGTACTTC.

This clonotype occurred a few times. Written as DNA, the CDR3 is TGCAGTGCTAGTCAGGCAGGGAGGTCATCTGGAAACACCATATATTTT. Its protein product is CSASQAGRSSGNTIYF. The genes are TRBV20-1 and TRBJ1-3; maybe TRBD1 (5 bases). The CDR3 is 16 amino acids. V was clipped by 3 bases and J by 1 base, with 16 bases between them. The germline CDR1 and CDR2 sequences are DFQATT and SNEGSKA (reference sequence).

This clonotype occurred many times. The CDR3: CASSKGLTGRGQPQHF. CDR3 bases: TGTGCCAGCAGTAAGGGGTTAACAGGGAGGGGACAGCCCCAGCATTTT. The chain links TRBV12-3 or TRBV12-4 to TRBJ1-5, with a tentative D call TRBD1 (6 bases). The CDR3 contains 16 residues. Trimming pared 5 bases from V and 7 bases from J, leaving 21 bases between.

This chain joins TRBV18 and TRBJ2-7, with 7 bases aligning to TRBD1. This CDR3 has 16 residues. V dropped 6 bases and J dropped 5; count of bases not matched to a gene: 16. Germline V gives CDR1 KGHSH, CDR2 LQKENI. Written as DNA, the CDR3 is TGTGCCAGCTCCCGAGTATTACAGGGGAAGAATGACGAGCAGTACTTC. This codes for CASSRVLQGKNDEQYF.

This clonotype was counted at least ten times. The chain carries TRBV2 and TRBJ2-3; 7 nucleotides match TRBD2. Germline V gives CDR1 SNHLY, CDR2 FYNNEI. Unmatched junction bases numbered 11, after V lost 2 bases and J lost 0 bases. This CDR3 comprises 18 residues. The CDR3 loop reads CASSEFGGGLSSTDTQYF. In DNA, the CDR3 is TGTGCCAGCAGTGAATTCGGGGGAGGGCTTTCTAGCACAGATACGCAGTATTTT. Full variable domain (rest looked up from reference TRBV2 and TRBJ2-3): EPEVTQTPSHQVTQMGQEVILRCVPISNHLYFYWYRQILGQKVEFLVSFYNNEISEKSEIFDDQFSVERPDGSNFTLKIRSTKLEDSAMYFCASSEFGGGLSSTDTQYFGPGTRLTVL.